What follows are 10 T cell receptor beta chains derived from one specimen sequenced in a study of neurological immune-mediated disorders. TCRdb used MiXCR to reprocess the 5' RACE reads, holding one entry per CDR3 protein. The profile shows some 68,000 distinct CDR3 sequences, roughly 13% of them singletons. Time point meaning: longitudinal time-point 1 (baseline). The material sequenced was PBMCs. Receptors originate from a female donor with HTLV-1-associated myelopathy (HAM/TSP).

This clonotype has at least ten counts. V is TRBV5-1 and J is TRBJ2-3; 11 positions agree with TRBD1. Germline V gene data show CDR1 as SGHRS and CDR2 as YFSETQ. The CDR3 is 16 amino acids. With V trimmed by 0 bases and J by 8 bases, 8 bases remained unmatched. CDR3 region: CASSLEGQGAYGTQYF. CDR3 nucleotides: TGCGCCAGCAGCTTGGAAGGACAGGGGGCATATGGTACGCAGTATTTT.

On this clonotype: A much larger clonotype is one base distant, so this may be a read error. This chain links TRBV6-5 with TRBJ2-1; unclear D gene. In germline, CDR1 is MNHEY, CDR2 SVGAGI. The CDR3 runs to 13 residues. Trimming stripped 0 bases from V and 4 bases from J, with 4 bases between. The CDR3 nucleotides are TGTGCCAGCAGTTACTCGAAGTACAATGAGCAGTTCTTC. As protein: CASSYSKYNEQFF.

This clonotype was found many times. CDR3 bases: TGTGCCAGCAGCCCAAGAGGGCAGCCAAATGAAAAACTGTTTTTT. It codes for CASSPRGQPNEKLFF. The chain recombines TRBV7-9 with TRBJ1-4; unclear D gene. The CDR3 contains 15 residues. The V and J ends lost 5 bases and 5 bases respectively, with 15 bases between them. The germline V gene has CDR1 SEHNR and CDR2 FQNEAQ (reference sequence).

Concerning this clonotype itself: The CDR3 does not close with the conserved phenylalanine or tryptophan, likely indicating a read error. The chain recombines TRBV2 with TRBJ1-5; 7 nucleotides agree with TRBD1. The DNA end is more similar to TRBJ2-3, so the J call may be wrong. Per germline, CDR1 SNHLY and CDR2 FYNNEI. The CDR3 runs to 14 residues. The CDR3 sequence is CASGRGGAYQPQYL. In DNA, the CDR3 is TGTGCCAGCGGGAGAGGGGGCGCGTATCAGCCCCAGTATTTA.

This clonotype appeared many times. The J gene is TRBJ2-1, the V gene TRBV7-8; TRBD1 or TRBD2 may be the D gene (6 bases each). The CDR3 covers 14 residues. V lost 6 bases, J lost 6 bases, and 15 bases lay in between. CDR1 and CDR2 from the germline V gene are SGHVS and FQNEAQ. CDR3 in DNA: TGTGCCAGCAGACCCCGATGGGGGGCCAATGAGCAGTTCTTC. Residues: CASRPRWGANEQFF.

This clonotype was recorded once. The CDR3 ends on some other residue instead of the conserved phenylalanine or tryptophan, so this is likely a read error. This sequence joins TRBV15 and TRBJ1-2; D gene ambiguous. The CDR3 runs 13 residues. Germline V gene data show CDR1 as LNHNV and CDR2 as YYDKDF (reference sequence). Deletions cut 0 bases from V and 9 bases from J, with 11 bases between. CDR3 in DNA: TGTGCCACCAGCAGAGAGTTAGTTCGTTGCTACACCTCC. Amino acids: CATSRELVRCYTS.

The chain recombines TRBV12-3 or TRBV12-4 with TRBJ2-4; maybe TRBD1 (6 bases). The CDR3 is made up of 17 amino acids. Deletions cut 4 bases from V and 0 bases from J, with 16 bases between. The CDR3 sequence is CASSSQRQVLAKNIQYF. The CDR3 DNA follows: TGTGCCAGCAGTTCCCAAAGACAGGTCTTAGCCAAAAACATTCAGTACTTC.

This clonotype was observed many times. DNA of the CDR3: TGTGCCAGCAGCTTAATTACAGGGGGAACCTACGAGCAGTACTTC. Its translation: CASSLITGGTYEQYF. The chain joins TRBV7-9 to TRBJ2-7; 8 bases align to TRBD1. CDR3 length: 15 residues. Germline assignment: CDR1 SEHNR and CDR2 FQNEAQ (reference sequence). V dropped 2 bases and J dropped 2; count of bases not matched to a gene: 5.

This clonotype came up many times. The chain couples TRBV27 to TRBJ2-7; tentative D call: TRBD2 (6 bases). CDR1 is MNHEY and CDR2 is SMNVEV in the germline V gene (reference sequence). V was cut by 2 bases and J by 6 bases, with 11 bases left in between. The CDR3 consists of 13 residues. The CDR3 loop reads CASSLGSGSEQYF. The CDR3 nucleotides read TGTGCCAGCAGTTTAGGGTCCGGGAGCGAGCAGTACTTC.

The sample holds many counts of this clonotype. This chain connects TRBV10-3 to TRBJ1-2; 11 bases fit TRBD1. CDR3 length: 15 residues. The V and J ends lost 3 bases and 4 bases, in that order; junction bases with no gene match: 4. Germline assignment: CDR1 ENHRY and CDR2 SYGVKD. The CDR3 is CAISEGQGAGYGYTF. In DNA form, the CDR3 reads TGTGCCATCAGTGAAGGACAGGGGGCCGGCTATGGCTACACCTTC.